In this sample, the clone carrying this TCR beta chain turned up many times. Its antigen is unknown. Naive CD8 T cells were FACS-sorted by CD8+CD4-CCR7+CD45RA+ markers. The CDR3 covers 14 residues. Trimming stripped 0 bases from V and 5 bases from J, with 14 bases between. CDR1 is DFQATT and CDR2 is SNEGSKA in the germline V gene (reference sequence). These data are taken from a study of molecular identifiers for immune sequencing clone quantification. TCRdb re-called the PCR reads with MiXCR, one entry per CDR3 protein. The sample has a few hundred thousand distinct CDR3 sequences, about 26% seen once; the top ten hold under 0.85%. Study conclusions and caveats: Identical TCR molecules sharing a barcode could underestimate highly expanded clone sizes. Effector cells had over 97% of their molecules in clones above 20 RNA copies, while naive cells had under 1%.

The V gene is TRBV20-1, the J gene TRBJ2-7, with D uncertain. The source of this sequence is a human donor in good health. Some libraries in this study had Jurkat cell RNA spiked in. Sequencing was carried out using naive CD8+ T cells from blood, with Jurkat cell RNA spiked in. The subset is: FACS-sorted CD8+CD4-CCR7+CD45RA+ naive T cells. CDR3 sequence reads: CSARDHTSTNEQYF. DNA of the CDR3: TGCAGTGCTAGAGATCACACCAGTACTAACGAGCAGTACTTC.